This T cell receptor (beta chain) was recovered during a study of blood T cell repertoires in COVID-19. Study summary: Whether acute or convalescent, the COVID-19 samples came from the United States, Italy and Spain. T cells, B-cell-depleted T cells, or PBMCs supplied cDNA or gDNA.

The J segment lost 1 base and the V segment lost 2 bases, leaving 3 bases of the junction unmatched. This CDR3 spans 17 amino acids. Germline V gene sequence: CDR1 LGHNA, CDR2 YNFKEQ. The protocol was immunoSEQ multiplex PCR, while the TCRdb copy is restricted to in-frame clones and leaves out a portion. The sample lists tens of thousands of clones; approximately 81% were seen once. Sequenced: peripheral blood. This chain connects TRBV4-2 to TRBJ2-3, with TRBD2 matching over 13 bases. This TCR was sampled from an elderly woman with active or convalescent COVID-19. Written as DNA, the CDR3 is TGTGCCAGCAGCCAAACCGGGACTAGCGGGGGCACAGATACGCAGTATTTT. Protein sequence: CASSQTGTSGGTDTQYF.